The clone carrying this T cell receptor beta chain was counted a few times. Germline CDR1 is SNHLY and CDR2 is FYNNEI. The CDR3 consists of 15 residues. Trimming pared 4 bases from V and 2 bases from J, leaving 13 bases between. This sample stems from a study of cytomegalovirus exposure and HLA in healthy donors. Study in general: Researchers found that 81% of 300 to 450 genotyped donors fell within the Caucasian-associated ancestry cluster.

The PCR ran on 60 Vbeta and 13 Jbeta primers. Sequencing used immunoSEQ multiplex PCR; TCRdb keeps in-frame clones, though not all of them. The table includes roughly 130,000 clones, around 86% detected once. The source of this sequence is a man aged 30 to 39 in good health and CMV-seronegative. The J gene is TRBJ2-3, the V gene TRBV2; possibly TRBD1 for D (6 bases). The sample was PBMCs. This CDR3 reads CASSGAGVVTDTQYF. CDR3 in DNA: TGTGCCAGCAGTGGCGCAGGGGTGGTCACAGATACGCAGTATTTT.